This T cell receptor beta chain was captured by sequencing in a study of T cell responses to AZD1222 COVID-19 vaccine. Study-wide findings and caveats: The number of AZD1222 recipients seropositive at baseline was only five or six.

Turning to this clone: Its specificity is unknown.

CDR1 LGHNA and CDR2 YSLEER come from the germline V gene. Trimming took 0 bases from V and 5 from J, leaving 11 bases between them. The CDR3 totals 15 residues. The table came from immunoSEQ multiplex PCR; TCRdb's copy has only in-frame clones and leaves some out. In the table there are roughly 100,000 clones, around 90% of which are singletons. This receptor was obtained from an adult in good health. Sequences were derived from peripheral blood, sampled on day 0 of AZD1222 vaccination. The chain carries TRBV4-3 and TRBJ1-3; no definite D call. CDR3 DNA: TGCGCCAGCAGCCAAGATGAGGGATCCCGAAACACCATATATTTT. Translating gives CASSQDEGSRNTIYF.